This TCR beta chain was recovered during a study of CD8 T cells in cerebrospinal fluid in Alzheimer's disease (dated by TCRdb to about 2020). Regarding the study in general: The study used two single-cell methods, plate-based nested PCR sequencing and droplet-based sequencing, to evaluate clonal expansion of CSF T cells. In the droplet-based CSF analysis comparing patients with controls, 10 or so healthy controls (almost 11,000 cells) and 10 or so patients with MCI or Alzheimer's disease (roughly 10,000 cells) were included. The CSF gene-expression analysis, which included patients with Parkinson's disease, covered a total of 20 to 30 samples. The study tested whether clonally expanded T cells were present in cerebrospinal fluid from healthy elderly individuals and from patients with neurodegenerative disease.

The library was obtained by 10x single-cell sequencing. Profiling of CSF cells was done with 10X Genomics single-cell V(D)J and 5' gene-expression libraries. An Illumina NextSeq550 was used to sequence the CSF single-cell TCR libraries. In the original analysis: After V(D)J reads were mapped to the vdj-GRCh38 alts ensemble 2.0.0 reference, the Cell Ranger vdj pipeline was used to analyse the reads. Clonotypes were defined as cell barcodes sharing the same set of productive CDR3 nucleotide sequences. To connect clonality with transcriptional profiles, clonotype information was added to the gene-expression metadata in Seurat v3.0. CSF cells with more than 1,800 genes, more than 7,500 UMIs or more than 10% mitochondrial reads were excluded. To find TCRs with known antigen specificity, CDR3-beta sequences were matched against VDJdb. Only TCRs with complete alpha and beta chains were included in the network analysis of clone sharing, which used the R package qgraph. One entry per CDR3 protein sequence results from the TCRdb reprocessing of the reads, with DNA left out. For this entry, the V and J calls and clone size follow TCRdb and not the study's own pipeline. The data table for this sample lists about 1,500 distinct CDR3 sequences. The biggest ten clones account for around 5.7% of the sample.

Summary of the overall study and its limitations: Only samples with detectable clones (roughly eleven healthy, 5 MCI, 5 AD, 6 PD) were included in the overall clonality comparison. It was cautioned by the authors that a causal link between EBV and Alzheimer's disease is not established by the detection of EBV-specific TCRs in CSF. The EBV-specific clones were neither the most highly expanded clones nor enriched among patients. When the data were pooled, 4 of 6 Alzheimer's patients but only 1 of 10 healthy subjects had a highly expanded clone, defined as one making up at least 3% of TCRs. The largest CSF clone made up a higher percentage of TCRs in patients with MCI or Alzheimer's disease than in controls.

The CDR3 spans 15 residues, from the cysteine through the phenylalanine. The protein alone is recorded here. CDR1 and CDR2 are drawn from the germline V gene: SNHLY, FYNNEI. Acute infectious disease was absent in all participants, and all participants were in good physical condition. Biomarkers including neurofilament, amyloid-beta and tau were used to confirm neurodegeneration in the patients. A live/dead marker was used to sort live CSF cells for droplet-based sequencing. CSF was obtained by lumbar puncture, and immune cells were pelleted by centrifugation at 300g. Each CSF sample was checked for red blood cells, and any sample showing blood contamination was excluded. CSF cells were cryopreserved in freezing medium, frozen overnight at -80 °C, and then stored in liquid nitrogen. CSF samples were stored for less than six months before analysis. This clonotype registers as large (0.1 to 1%) by frequency; no count is noted. Its antigen remains undetermined.

The sequence joins TRBV2 to TRBJ2-1; absent DNA, TCRdb's TRBD2 call cannot be checked. The TCR was taken from a human donor with Alzheimer's disease. Sequenced material: cerebrospinal fluid. This receptor has the CDR3 CASSGGLAEYNEQFF.